This T cell receptor (beta chain) was recovered during a study of CD4 T cells in relation to SARS-CoV-2 and coronaviruses. Overall study results and limits: In about 65% of donors, memory CD4+ clonotypes crossrecognized SARS-CoV-2 and at least one common cold coronavirus spike.

Generated by immunoSEQ multiplex PCR, the TCRdb table keeps only in-frame clones and is missing some. The sample lists more than 15,000 clones; about four fifths were seen once. Comment on this clone: The target antigen is unknown.

CD4+ T cells from unexposed donors were obtained before the COVID-19 pandemic (2011-2018). Isolation of CD4+ T cells took place after roughly nine days in culture. Testing used SARS-CoV-2 S/N and four cold-coronavirus spikes on unexposed-donor CD4+ T cells, cells permitting. Germline V gene data show CDR1 as MDHEN and CDR2 as SYDVKM. This CDR3 has 14 amino acids. The V end was cut by 10 bases, the J end by 0 bases, with 13 bases between. The TCR comes from a human donor in good health. The J gene is TRBJ2-4, the V gene TRBV28, with D unresolved. Sequencing was done on a sample of CD4+ T cells from PBMCs, cultured in vitro. CDR3 sequence: CATLSGLAKNIQYF. CDR3 nucleotides: TGTGCCACCCTCTCCGGCTTAGCCAAAAACATTCAGTACTTC.